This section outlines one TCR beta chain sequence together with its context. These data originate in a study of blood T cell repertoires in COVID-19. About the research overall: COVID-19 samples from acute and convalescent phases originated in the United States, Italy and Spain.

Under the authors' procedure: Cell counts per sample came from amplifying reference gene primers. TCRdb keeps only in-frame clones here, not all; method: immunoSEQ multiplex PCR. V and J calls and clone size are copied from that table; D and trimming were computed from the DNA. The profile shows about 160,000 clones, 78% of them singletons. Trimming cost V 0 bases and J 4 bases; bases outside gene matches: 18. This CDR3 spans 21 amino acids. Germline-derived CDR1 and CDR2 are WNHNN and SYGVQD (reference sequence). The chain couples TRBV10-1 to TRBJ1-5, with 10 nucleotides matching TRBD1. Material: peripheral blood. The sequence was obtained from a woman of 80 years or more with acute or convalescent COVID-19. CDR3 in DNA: TGCGCCAGCAGTGAGTCGGGGGACAGGGGTCGGGCGAAGGCTATAAATCAGCCCCAGCATTTT. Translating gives CASSESGDRGRAKAINQPQHF.